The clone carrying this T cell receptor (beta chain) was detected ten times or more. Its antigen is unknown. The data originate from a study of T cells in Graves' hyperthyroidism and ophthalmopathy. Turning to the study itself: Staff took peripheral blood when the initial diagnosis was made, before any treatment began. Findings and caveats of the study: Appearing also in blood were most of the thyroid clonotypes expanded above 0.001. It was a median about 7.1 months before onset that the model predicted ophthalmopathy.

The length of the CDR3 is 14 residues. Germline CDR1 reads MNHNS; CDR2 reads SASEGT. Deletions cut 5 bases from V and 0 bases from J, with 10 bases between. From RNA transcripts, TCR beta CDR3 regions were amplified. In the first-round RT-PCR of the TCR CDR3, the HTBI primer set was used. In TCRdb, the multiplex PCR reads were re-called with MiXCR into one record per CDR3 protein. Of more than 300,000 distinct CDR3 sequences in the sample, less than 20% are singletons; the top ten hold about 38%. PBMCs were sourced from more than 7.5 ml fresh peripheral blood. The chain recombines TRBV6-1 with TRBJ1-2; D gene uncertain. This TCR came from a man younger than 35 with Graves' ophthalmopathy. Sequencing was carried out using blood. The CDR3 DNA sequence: TGTGCCAGCAGTCCATCTAGAGCTAACTATGGCTACACCTTC. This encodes CASSPSRANYGYTF.